The 25 T cell receptor beta chains reported below all come from one sample, sequenced in a study of blood T cell repertoires in COVID-19. TCRdb keeps only in-frame clones here, not all; method: immunoSEQ multiplex PCR. The sample holds 50,000 to 75,000 clones, around 91% seen once. Sequencing was performed on peripheral blood. These receptor sequences come from a human donor in a cohort sampled during active COVID-19.

This clone was seen only once. The rearrangement uses TRBV12-3 or TRBV12-4 and TRBJ1-2; D is unclear. V lost 5 bases to trimming and J lost 7 bases, with 11 bases between them. This CDR3 is 12 amino acids long. CDR3 DNA sequence: TGTGCCAGCAGTCCAGACTCGGGTGGCTACACCTTC. As protein: CASSPDSGGYTF.

The chain combines TRBV2 with TRBJ2-2; unclear D gene. The CDR3 is 12 amino acids. Trimming pared 6 bases from V and 5 bases from J, leaving 7 bases between. The germline V gene encodes CDR1 SNHLY and CDR2 FYNNEI. Written as DNA, the CDR3 is TGTGCCAGCAGGGTCCGGACCGGGGAGCTGTTTTTT. Its protein product is CASRVRTGELFF.

The V call is TRBV7-9, the J call TRBJ2-5; 8 bases align to TRBD1. The CDR3 has 13 amino acids. CDR1 and CDR2 from the germline V gene are SEHNR and FQNEAQ (reference sequence). Trimming cost V 6 bases and J 5 bases; bases outside gene matches: 5. CDR3 coding DNA: TGTGCCAGCAGGAGGACAGGGCTCGAGACCCAGTACTTC. Its translation is CASRRTGLETQYF.

This clone was found once. This chain uses TRBV6-2 or TRBV6-3 with TRBJ1-3; TRBD1 aligns across 9 bases. Germline V gene data show CDR1 as MNHEY and CDR2 as SVGEGT. The CDR3 spans 17 residues. With V trimmed by 5 bases and J by 0 bases, 8 bases remained unmatched. The CDR3 nucleotides read TGTGCCAGCAGTACCTTCCGGGACAGGGTCTCTGGAAACACCATATATTTT. Translating gives CASSTFRDRVSGNTIYF.

The chain links TRBV21-1 to TRBJ1-5; the table names TRBD1, a call not compared with the DNA. TRBV21-1 is a recognized pseudogene. This CDR3 comprises 15 residues. For the CDR3, the DNA is TGTGCCAGCAGGGGGGACAGCTATAGCAATCAGCCCCAGCATTTT. It encodes CASRGDSYSNQPQHF.

This clone was seen once. The CDR3 protein is CASSRDRVESTGELFF. The CDR3 region has the DNA TGCGCCAGCAGCAGAGACAGGGTTGAAAGCACCGGGGAGCTGTTTTTT. The V and J genes are TRBV4-3 and TRBJ2-2, with 7 bases matching TRBD1. Looked up from germline, CDR1 is LGHNA and CDR2 is YSLEER. The CDR3 sequence is 16 residues long. Unmatched junction bases numbered 10, after V lost 5 bases and J lost 4 bases.

The chain couples TRBV6-5 to TRBJ2-1; a possible D gene is TRBD1 (5 bases). There are 12 residues in the CDR3. Deletions cut 3 bases from V and 9 bases from J, with 9 bases between. The germline gives CDR1 MNHEY, CDR2 SVGAGI. DNA of the CDR3: TGTGCCAGCAGTTATCAGGGCGGTGAGCAGTTCTTC. It yields the protein CASSYQGGEQFF.

The rearrangement uses TRBV9 and TRBJ1-1; 8 nucleotides line up with TRBD1. CDR1 and CDR2 (germline): SGDLS, YYNGEE. The ends lost 0 bases at V and 0 bases at J; junction bases unmatched: 1. The CDR3 covers 15 residues. The CDR3 region is CASSVGDRMNTEAFF. The CDR3 coding sequence is TGTGCCAGCAGCGTAGGGGACAGGATGAACACTGAAGCTTTCTTT.

This clone was observed a few times. This chain links TRBV5-1 with TRBJ2-2; maybe TRBD2 (6 bases). Germline V lookup: CDR1 SGHRS, CDR2 YFSETQ. There are 14 residues in the CDR3. The V end was cut by 4 bases, the J end by 6 bases, with 13 bases between. The CDR3 region has the DNA TGCGCCAGCAGCCTCATGGGGGAGGCCGGGGAGCTGTTTTTT. Translating gives CASSLMGEAGELFF.

This chain joins TRBV7-3 and TRBJ2-2, with TRBD2 matching over 7 bases. With 2 bases clipped from V and 2 bases from J, the junction kept 8 bases outside the gene matches. The CDR3 has 17 residues. The germline V gene encodes CDR1 SGHTA and CDR2 FQGTGA. The CDR3 sequence: CASSLDVLAANTGELFF. In DNA form, the CDR3 reads TGTGCCAGCAGCTTAGATGTGCTAGCGGCTAACACCGGGGAGCTGTTTTTT.

The chain carries TRBV6-5 and TRBJ1-6; no definite D call. In germline, CDR1 is MNHEY, CDR2 SVGAGI. The CDR3 has 15 residues. Trimming took 2 bases from V and 4 from J, leaving 9 bases between them. The CDR3 DNA reads TGTGCCAGCAGTTACGGGCCAAATTATAATTCACCCCTCCACTTT. This translates into CASSYGPNYNSPLHF.

The CDR3 spells CASSLAGSGSNNEQFF. In nucleotides, the CDR3 is TGCGCCAGCAGCTTGGCCGGCAGCGGGAGTAACAATGAGCAGTTCTTC. The chain combines TRBV5-1 with TRBJ2-1; TRBD2 aligns across 8 bases. Trimming took 0 bases from V and 5 from J; bases not matched to a gene: 7. This CDR3 spans 16 amino acids. Germline values: CDR1 SGHRS, CDR2 YFSETQ.

The J gene is TRBJ2-7, the V gene TRBV7-8; tentative D call: TRBD1 (5 bases). The germline CDR1 and CDR2 sequences are SGHVS and FQNEAQ. This CDR3 is built from 14 residues. With 1 base removed from V and 7 bases from J, the gap between germline ends came to 14 bases. In nucleotides, the CDR3 is TGTGCCAGCAGCTTAGAAGGGGTGGAACTTGAGCAGTACTTC. It codes for CASSLEGVELEQYF.

This chain uses TRBV19 with TRBJ1-3, with TRBD1 identical over 7 bases. Trimming took 6 bases from V and 0 from J; bases not matched to a gene: 5. The germline gives CDR1 LNHDA, CDR2 SQIVND (reference sequence). The CDR3 is made up of 15 amino acids. The CDR3 DNA reads as TGTGCCAGTAGAGGGGGCGACAGCTCTGGAAACACCATATATTTT. Its translation: CASRGGDSSGNTIYF.

This chain connects TRBV6-1 to TRBJ1-4; no definite D call. V gave up 3 bases and J gave up 5 bases, with 16 bases separating them. The CDR3 is 16 amino acids. Per germline, CDR1 MNHNS and CDR2 SASEGT. CDR3 sequence: CASSDYETTGNEKLFF. CDR3 coding DNA: TGTGCCAGCAGTGATTACGAAACGACGGGGAATGAAAAACTGTTTTTT.

DNA of the CDR3: TGTGCCAGCAGCCAAACTGGGACAGGGGCAAAAGCTTTCTTT. This sequence encodes CASSQTGTGAKAFF. The J gene is TRBJ1-1, the V gene TRBV4-2; 10 bases fit TRBD1. The CDR3 totals 14 residues. CDR1 is LGHNA and CDR2 is YNFKEQ in the germline V gene. Trimming at V came to 2 bases and at J to 9 bases, leaving 6 bases not matched to a gene.

This clone showed up just once. J is TRBJ1-2 and V is TRBV2; 9 bases line up with TRBD1. Per the germline V gene, CDR1 is SNHLY and CDR2 is FYNNEI. The V segment lost 6 bases and the J segment 1 base; nucleotides outside the gene matches: 3. The CDR3 runs to 14 residues. The DNA for the CDR3 is TGTGCCAGCAGGGGGGACAGGGATAACTATGGCTACACCTTC. Translation gives CASRGDRDNYGYTF.

The chain couples TRBV10-3 to TRBJ2-1, with TRBD2 matching 10 bases. This CDR3 spans 15 amino acids. With 7 bases clipped from V and 3 bases from J, the junction kept 6 bases outside the gene matches. Germline V gene lookup returns CDR1 ENHRY and CDR2 SYGVKD. The CDR3 DNA sequence: TGTGCCATCAATTCCTTAGCGGGGGGCTACAATGAGCAGTTCTTC. Encoded protein: CAINSLAGGYNEQFF.

This chain uses TRBV6-5 with TRBJ2-1; D uncertain. Germline V CDR1 and CDR2: MNHEY, SVGAGI. Between the trimmed V and J ends, which lost 5 bases and 0 bases, there was a span of 8 bases. The CDR3 covers 14 residues. CDR3: CASSLYVSYNEQFF. CDR3 coding DNA: TGTGCCAGCAGTCTCTATGTCTCCTACAATGAGCAGTTCTTC.

The chain combines TRBV12-3 or TRBV12-4 with TRBJ1-3, with a possible D match to TRBD1 (5 bases). The CDR3 has 13 residues. Trimming stripped 5 bases from V and 9 bases from J, with 14 bases between. The CDR3 DNA is TGTGCCAGCAGTCCAACAGGACCAAGCACCATATATTTT. It codes for CASSPTGPSTIYF.

This chain connects TRBV18 to TRBJ2-1; 8 nucleotides line up with TRBD2. The CDR3 spans 15 residues. Germline V gene data show CDR1 as KGHSH and CDR2 as LQKENI. Trimming cost V 6 bases and J 7 bases; bases outside gene matches: 11. For the CDR3, the DNA is TGTGCCAGCTCCACCAGCGGGAGATCTGGGAATGAGCAGTTCTTC. It encodes CASSTSGRSGNEQFF.

This clone occurred once. V is TRBV19 and J is TRBJ2-3, with 7 nucleotides matching TRBD1. The CDR3 has 15 amino acids. CDR1 and CDR2 (germline): LNHDA, SQIVND (reference sequence). The V segment lost 1 base and the J segment 6 bases; nucleotides outside the gene matches: 7. In nucleotides, the CDR3 is TGTGCCAGTAGTATAGTGAACAGGGGAATGGATACGCAGTATTTT. This gives the protein CASSIVNRGMDTQYF.

The chain uses TRBV7-6 and TRBJ2-5; D unresolved. The CDR3 covers 14 residues. Deletions cut 5 bases from V and 9 bases from J, with 19 bases between. Germline V gene data show CDR1 as SGHVS and CDR2 as FNYEAQ. CDR3 nucleotide sequence: TGTGCCAGCAGCCCACCCCTGGTAGTGGCGGCCCAGTACTTC. The encoded protein is CASSPPLVVAAQYF.

V usage is TRBV14 and J usage is TRBJ2-1; 9 bases line up with TRBD2. This CDR3 spans 19 amino acids. Germline-derived CDR1 and CDR2 are SGHDN and FVKESK. V was pared by 0 bases and J by 4 bases, with 13 bases of the junction left unmatched. The CDR3 nucleotides read TGTGCCAGCAGCCAAGACTTGGAGACTAGCGGCGATTTTTACAATGAGCAGTTCTTC. Protein: CASSQDLETSGDFYNEQFF.

The chain is built from TRBV7-6 and TRBJ2-7; 8 nucleotides align to TRBD2. This CDR3 has 14 residues. Trimming took 2 bases from V and 4 from J; bases not matched to a gene: 4. CDR1 is SGHVS, CDR2 FNYEAQ, per germline. The chain's CDR3 is CASSLSAGGYEQYF. The CDR3 DNA reads TGTGCCAGCAGCTTAAGTGCGGGGGGATACGAGCAGTACTTC.